The 11 T cell receptor beta chains given below trace back to one sample, sequenced in a study of graft-versus-host responses after intestinal transplantation. These receptors' targets are unknown. The protocol was immunoSEQ multiplex PCR, while the TCRdb copy is restricted to in-frame clones and leaves out a portion. This sample carries around 100,000 clones, about 88% of them seen once, and the ten largest clones take around 1%. Material: unstimulated CD4+ T cells sorted from spleen or lymph node cells, obtained before transplant. The receptors here all came from a human donor who was the organ donor for an intestinal transplant.

The chain's CDR3 is CASSRTPAPNTEAFF. Written as DNA, the CDR3 is TGTGCCAGCAGTAGGACACCGGCCCCTAACACTGAAGCTTTCTTT. The V and J genes are TRBV6-5 and TRBJ1-1; a possible D gene is TRBD1 (5 bases). V shed 5 bases and J shed 2 bases, with 15 bases lying between them. CDR1 and CDR2 from the germline V gene are MNHEY and SVGAGI. The CDR3 consists of 15 residues.

The chain is built from TRBV9 and TRBJ2-7; 9 bases line up with TRBD1. Losses at the gene ends were 0 bases for V and 6 bases for J; bases not matched to a gene: 7. This CDR3 is 15 amino acids long. Germline loops: CDR1 SGDLS, CDR2 YYNGEE. The CDR3, as DNA: TGTGCCAGCAGCGTAGACGGGACAGGGATCAGCGAGCAGTACTTC. As protein: CASSVDGTGISEQYF.

The V call is TRBV5-1, the J call TRBJ1-1, with unresolved D. CDR3 length: 14 residues. Trimming stripped 1 base from V and 5 bases from J, with 12 bases between. Germline CDR1 SGHRS, CDR2 YFSETQ. The CDR3 DNA reads as TGCGCCAGCAGCTTGAATCCGGGGAGGACTGAAGCTTTCTTT. Its translation: CASSLNPGRTEAFF.

This chain connects TRBV9 to TRBJ2-1, with a weak D call TRBD1 (7 bases). Trimming shortened V by 3 bases and J by 15 bases, and 25 bases separated the two germline ends. This CDR3 region has 15 residues. Germline CDR1 is SGDLS and CDR2 is YYNGEE. The CDR3 DNA follows: TGTGCCAGCAGCGGACCCGCCTCGGCAGGGGGGTATCGGTTCTTC. Amino acid sequence: CASSGPASAGGYRFF.

V usage is TRBV11-2 and J usage is TRBJ2-5; 10 bases are a match to TRBD2. The CDR3 length is 16 residues. V lost 7 bases, J lost 2 bases, and 10 bases stayed unmatched. The germline CDR1 and CDR2 sequences are SGHAT and FQNNGV. The CDR3 nucleotides read TGTGCCAGCACCTCGGGGGGTAGCGGGGGGCAAGAGACCCAGTACTTC. It yields the protein CASTSGGSGGQETQYF.

The chain employs TRBV6-1 and TRBJ2-5; D is unclear. Trimming stripped 6 bases from V and 4 bases from J, with 6 bases between. This CDR3 region has 11 residues. Germline V gene data show CDR1 as MNHNS and CDR2 as SASEGT. The CDR3 bases are TGTGCCAGCAGGGTTGGAGAGACCCAGTACTTC. Protein: CASRVGETQYF.

This clone was detected only once. This CDR3 reads CAWSVKSEQFF. CDR3 DNA sequence: TGTGCCTGGAGTGTAAAGAGTGAGCAGTTCTTC. The rearrangement links TRBV30 to TRBJ2-1; D remains ambiguous. V was trimmed by 0 bases and J by 9 bases, leaving 6 bases between them. This CDR3 comprises 11 residues. The germline gives CDR1 GTSNPN, CDR2 SVGIG (reference sequence).

The J gene is TRBJ2-7, the V gene TRBV28, with D possibly being TRBD2 (6 bases). V shed 6 bases and J shed 0 bases, with 15 bases lying between them. The CDR3 spans 15 residues. CDR1 and CDR2 from the germline V gene are MDHEN and SYDVKM. CDR3 DNA sequence: TGTGCCAGCAGCCCTGGAGCGGGTAGCTCCTACGAGCAGTACTTC. Amino acids: CASSPGAGSSYEQYF.

The rearrangement uses TRBV25-1 and TRBJ2-7, with D perhaps TRBD2 (5 bases). Between the trimmed V and J ends, which lost 1 base and 3 bases, there was a span of 13 bases. The CDR3 extends over 15 amino acids. Germline CDR1 reads MGHDK; CDR2 reads SYGVNS. The CDR3 reads CASSELGLGSYEQYF. As DNA, the CDR3 is TGTGCCAGCAGTGAATTGGGCCTAGGGAGCTACGAGCAGTACTTC.

The rearrangement joins TRBV6-6 to TRBJ1-1, with D hard to call. There are 12 residues in the CDR3. Germline loops: CDR1 MNHNY, CDR2 SVGAGI (reference sequence). V was shortened by 2 bases and J by 7 bases, with 8 bases between the two germline ends. The CDR3 spells CASSYRTVEAFF. The CDR3 DNA is TGTGCCAGCAGTTACCGGACGGTTGAAGCTTTCTTT.

This chain links TRBV7-9 with TRBJ1-1; D unresolved. The germline V and J ends were trimmed by 2 bases and 3 bases, with 10 bases remaining between them. Per germline, CDR1 SEHNR and CDR2 FQNEAQ (reference sequence). The CDR3 is made up of 14 amino acids. Here the CDR3 reads CASSLQALHTEAFF. The CDR3 DNA reads as TGTGCCAGCAGCTTACAGGCTTTACACACTGAAGCTTTCTTT.